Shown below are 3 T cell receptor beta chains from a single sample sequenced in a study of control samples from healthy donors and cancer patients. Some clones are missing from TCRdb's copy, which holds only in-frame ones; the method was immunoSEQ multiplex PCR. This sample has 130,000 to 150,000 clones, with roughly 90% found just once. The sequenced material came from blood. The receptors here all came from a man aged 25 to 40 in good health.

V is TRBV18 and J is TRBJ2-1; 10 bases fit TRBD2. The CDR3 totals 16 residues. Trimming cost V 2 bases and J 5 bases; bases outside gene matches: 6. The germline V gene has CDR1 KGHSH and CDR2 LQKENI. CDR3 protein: CASSPVGLAGDNEQFF. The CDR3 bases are TGTGCCAGCTCACCAGTAGGGCTAGCGGGAGACAATGAGCAGTTCTTC.

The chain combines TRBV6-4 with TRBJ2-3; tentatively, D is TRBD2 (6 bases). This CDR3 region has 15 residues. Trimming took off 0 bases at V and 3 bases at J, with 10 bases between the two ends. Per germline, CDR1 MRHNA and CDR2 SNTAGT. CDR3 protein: CASSDSEGMTDTQYF. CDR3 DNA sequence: TGTGCCAGCAGTGACTCGGAGGGCATGACAGATACGCAGTATTTT.

The CDR3 is CASSPLAGDEGTQYF. As DNA, the CDR3 is TGTGCCAGCAGTCCGCTAGCGGGAGATGAGGGGACCCAGTACTTC. The rearrangement uses TRBV6-6 and TRBJ2-5; 10 bases map to TRBD2. With 5 bases clipped from V and 7 bases from J, the junction kept 10 bases outside the gene matches. This CDR3 has 15 amino acids. Germline V gene lookup returns CDR1 MNHNY and CDR2 SVGAGI (reference sequence).